This TCR beta chain was captured in a study of blood T cell repertoires in COVID-19. Study background: Collection of acute and convalescent COVID-19 samples took place in the United States, Italy and Spain.

The germline V gene has CDR1 MDHEN and CDR2 SYDVKM. V lost 4 bases and J 7 bases, leaving 16 bases between the germline ends. CDR3 length: 14 residues. Per the authors' pipeline: Estimation of nucleated cell counts was performed using reference gene primer amplification. The data were produced by immunoSEQ multiplex PCR, yet TCRdb's version contains in-frame clones alone and is incomplete. The V and J calls and clone size are taken from that table; D and trimming were inferred from the DNA. The data show 75,000 to 100,000 clones, 82% seen once. This TCR came from a human donor in a cohort sampled during active COVID-19. The rearrangement joins TRBV28 to TRBJ2-5, with D tentatively TRBD1 (7 bases). Sequencing was performed on peripheral blood. This chain's CDR3 is CASSSGDSRRTQYF. As DNA, the CDR3 is TGTGCCAGCAGTTCGGGGGACAGCCGCCGGACCCAGTACTTC. Full variable domain (rest looked up from reference TRBV28 and TRBJ2-5): DVKVTQSSRYLVKRTGEKVFLECVQDMDHENMFWYRQDPGLGLRLIYFSYDVKMKEKGDIPEGYSVSREKKERFSLILESASTNQTSMYLCASSSGDSRRTQYFGPGTRLLVL.